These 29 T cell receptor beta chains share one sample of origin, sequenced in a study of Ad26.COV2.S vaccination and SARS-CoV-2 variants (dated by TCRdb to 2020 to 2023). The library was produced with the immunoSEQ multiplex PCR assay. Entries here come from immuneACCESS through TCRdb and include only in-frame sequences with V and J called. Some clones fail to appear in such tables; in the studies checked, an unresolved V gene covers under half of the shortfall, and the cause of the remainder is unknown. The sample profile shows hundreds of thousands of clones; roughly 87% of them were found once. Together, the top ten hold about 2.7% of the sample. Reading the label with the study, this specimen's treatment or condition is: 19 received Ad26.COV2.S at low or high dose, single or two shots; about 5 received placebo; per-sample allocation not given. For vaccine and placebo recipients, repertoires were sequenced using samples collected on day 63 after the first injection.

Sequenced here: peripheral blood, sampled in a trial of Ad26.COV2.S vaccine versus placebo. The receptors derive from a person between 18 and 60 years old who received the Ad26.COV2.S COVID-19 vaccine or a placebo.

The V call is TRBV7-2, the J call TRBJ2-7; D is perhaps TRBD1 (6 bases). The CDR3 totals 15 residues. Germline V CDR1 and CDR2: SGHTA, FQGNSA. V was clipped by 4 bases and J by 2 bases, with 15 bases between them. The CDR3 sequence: CASSSNRAIPYEQYF. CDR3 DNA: TGTGCCAGCAGCTCGAACAGGGCCATCCCCTACGAGCAGTACTTC.

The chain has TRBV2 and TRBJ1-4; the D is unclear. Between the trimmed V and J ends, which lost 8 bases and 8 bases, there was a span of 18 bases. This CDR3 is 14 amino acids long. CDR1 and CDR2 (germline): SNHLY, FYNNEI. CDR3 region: CASELLSGREKLFF. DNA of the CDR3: TGTGCCAGCGAGTTGTTGAGTGGGAGGGAAAAACTGTTTTTT.

The CDR3, as DNA: TGTGCCAGCAGCTTGGGGACATACGGCAATCAGCCCCAGCATTTT. Translating it yields CASSLGTYGNQPQHF. V usage is TRBV7-2 and J usage is TRBJ1-5, with a possible D match to TRBD1 (6 bases). The CDR3 covers 15 residues. Germline V gene lookup returns CDR1 SGHTA and CDR2 FQGNSA. The germline V and J ends were trimmed by 3 bases and 2 bases, with 11 bases remaining between them.

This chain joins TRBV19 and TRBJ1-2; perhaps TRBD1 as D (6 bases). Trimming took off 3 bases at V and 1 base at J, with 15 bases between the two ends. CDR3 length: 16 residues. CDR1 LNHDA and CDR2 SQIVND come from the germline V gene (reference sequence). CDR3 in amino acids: CASSIEGHLINYGYTF. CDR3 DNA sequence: TGTGCCAGTAGTATCGAGGGACACCTCATTAACTATGGCTACACCTTC.

DNA of the CDR3: TGCGCCAGCAGCTTGGACCCAGTGCCCGGGGAGCTGTTTTTT. It translates to CASSLDPVPGELFF. V is TRBV5-1 and J is TRBJ2-2; D ambiguous. The CDR3 extends over 14 amino acids. V was shortened by 0 bases and J by 6 bases, with 9 bases between the two germline ends. The germline gives CDR1 SGHRS, CDR2 YFSETQ.

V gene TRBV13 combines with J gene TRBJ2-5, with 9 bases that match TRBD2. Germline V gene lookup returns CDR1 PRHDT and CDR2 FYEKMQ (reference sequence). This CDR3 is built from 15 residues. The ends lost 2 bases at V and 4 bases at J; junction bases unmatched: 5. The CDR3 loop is CASSLSSGSPETQYF. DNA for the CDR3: TGTGCCAGCAGCTTAAGTAGCGGGAGCCCAGAGACCCAGTACTTC. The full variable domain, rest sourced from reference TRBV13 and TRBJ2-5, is AAGVIQSPRHLIKEKRETATLKCYPIPRHDTVYWYQQGPGQDPQFLISFYEKMQSDKGSIPDRFSAQQFSDYHSELNMSSLELGDSALYFCASSLSSGSPETQYFGPGTRLLVL.

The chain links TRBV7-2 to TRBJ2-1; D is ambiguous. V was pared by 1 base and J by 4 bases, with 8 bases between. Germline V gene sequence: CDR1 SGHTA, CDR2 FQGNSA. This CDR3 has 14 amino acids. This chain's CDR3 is CASSLGRRYNEQFF. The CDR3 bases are TGTGCCAGCAGCTTAGGTCGCCGGTACAATGAGCAGTTCTTC.

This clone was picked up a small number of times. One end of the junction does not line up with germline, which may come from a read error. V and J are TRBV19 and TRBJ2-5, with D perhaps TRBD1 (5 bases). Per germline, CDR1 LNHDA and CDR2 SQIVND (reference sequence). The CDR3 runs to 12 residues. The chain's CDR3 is CASSRGAETQYF. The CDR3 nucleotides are TGTGCCAGCAGTAGGGGCGCAGAGACCCAGTACTTC.

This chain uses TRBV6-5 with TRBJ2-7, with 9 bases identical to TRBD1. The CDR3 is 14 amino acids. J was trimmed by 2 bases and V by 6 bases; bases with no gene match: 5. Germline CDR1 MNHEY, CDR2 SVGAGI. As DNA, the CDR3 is TGTGCCAGCAGGGCCGGGACAGGGACCTACGAGCAGTACTTC. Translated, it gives CASRAGTGTYEQYF.

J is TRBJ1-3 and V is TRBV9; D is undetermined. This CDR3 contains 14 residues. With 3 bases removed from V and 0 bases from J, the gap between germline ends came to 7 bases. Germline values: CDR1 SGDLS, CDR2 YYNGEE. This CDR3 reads CASSDTSSGNTIYF. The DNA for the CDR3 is TGTGCCAGCAGCGACACCTCCTCTGGAAACACCATATATTTT.

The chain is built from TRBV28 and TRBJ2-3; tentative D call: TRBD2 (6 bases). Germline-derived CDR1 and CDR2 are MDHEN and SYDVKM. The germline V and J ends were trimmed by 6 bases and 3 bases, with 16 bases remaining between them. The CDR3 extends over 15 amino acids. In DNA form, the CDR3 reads TGTGCCAGCAGCCCCGATTTAGGGACTACAGATACGCAGTATTTT. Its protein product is CASSPDLGTTDTQYF.

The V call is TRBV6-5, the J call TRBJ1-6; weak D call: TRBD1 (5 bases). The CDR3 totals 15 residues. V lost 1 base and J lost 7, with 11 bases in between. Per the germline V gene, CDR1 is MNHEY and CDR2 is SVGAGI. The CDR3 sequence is CASSYYQGRNSPLHF. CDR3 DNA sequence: TGTGCCAGCAGTTACTACCAGGGAAGGAATTCACCCCTCCACTTT.

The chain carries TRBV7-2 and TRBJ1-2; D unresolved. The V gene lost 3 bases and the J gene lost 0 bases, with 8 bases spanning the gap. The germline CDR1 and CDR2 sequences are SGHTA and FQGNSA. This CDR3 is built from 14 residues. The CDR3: CASSFSRTNYGYTF. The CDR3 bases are TGTGCCAGCAGCTTCTCCCGTACTAACTATGGCTACACCTTC.

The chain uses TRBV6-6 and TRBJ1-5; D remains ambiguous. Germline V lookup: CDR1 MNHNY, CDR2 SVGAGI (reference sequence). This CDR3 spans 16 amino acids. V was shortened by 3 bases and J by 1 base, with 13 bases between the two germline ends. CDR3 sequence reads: CASSYDPRRSNQPQHF. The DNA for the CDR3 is TGTGCCAGCAGTTATGACCCTAGAAGGAGCAATCAGCCCCAGCATTTT.

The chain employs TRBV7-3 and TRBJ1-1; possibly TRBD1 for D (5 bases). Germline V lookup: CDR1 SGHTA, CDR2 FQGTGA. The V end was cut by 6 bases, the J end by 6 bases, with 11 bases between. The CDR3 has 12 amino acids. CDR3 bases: TGTGCCAGCAGTTATCAGGGTTCTGAAGCTTTCTTT. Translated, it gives CASSYQGSEAFF.

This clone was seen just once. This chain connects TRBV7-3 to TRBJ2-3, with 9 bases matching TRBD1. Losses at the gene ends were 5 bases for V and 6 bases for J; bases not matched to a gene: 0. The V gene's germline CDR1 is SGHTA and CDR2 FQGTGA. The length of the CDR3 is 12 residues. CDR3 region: CASSDRGDTQYF. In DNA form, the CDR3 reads TGTGCCAGCAGCGACAGGGGGGATACGCAGTATTTT.

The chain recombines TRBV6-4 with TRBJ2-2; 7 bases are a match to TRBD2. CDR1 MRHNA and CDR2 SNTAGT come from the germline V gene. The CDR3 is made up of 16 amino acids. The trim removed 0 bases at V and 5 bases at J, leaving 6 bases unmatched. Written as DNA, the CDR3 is TGTGCCAGCAGTGACTCCCCCGGGAGGCGTACCGGGGAGCTGTTTTTT. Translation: CASSDSPGRRTGELFF.

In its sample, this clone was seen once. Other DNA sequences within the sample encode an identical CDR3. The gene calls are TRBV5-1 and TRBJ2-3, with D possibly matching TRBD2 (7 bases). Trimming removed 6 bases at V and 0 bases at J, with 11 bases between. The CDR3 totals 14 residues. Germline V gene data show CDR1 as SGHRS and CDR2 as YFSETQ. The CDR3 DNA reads TGCGCCAGCATTAGGGGGGGAAGCACAGATACGCAGTATTTT. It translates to CASIRGGSTDTQYF.

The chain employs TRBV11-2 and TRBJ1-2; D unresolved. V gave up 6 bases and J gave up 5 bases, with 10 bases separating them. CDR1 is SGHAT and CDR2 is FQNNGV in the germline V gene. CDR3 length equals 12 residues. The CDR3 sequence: CASRLSGYGYTF. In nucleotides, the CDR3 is TGTGCCAGCAGACTCAGCGGGTATGGCTACACCTTC.

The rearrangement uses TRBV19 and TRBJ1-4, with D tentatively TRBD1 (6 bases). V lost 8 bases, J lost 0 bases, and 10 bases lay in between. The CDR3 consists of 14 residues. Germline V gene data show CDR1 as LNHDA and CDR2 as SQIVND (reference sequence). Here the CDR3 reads CASQYRATNEKLFF. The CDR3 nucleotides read TGTGCCAGTCAGTACAGGGCAACTAATGAAAAACTGTTTTTT.

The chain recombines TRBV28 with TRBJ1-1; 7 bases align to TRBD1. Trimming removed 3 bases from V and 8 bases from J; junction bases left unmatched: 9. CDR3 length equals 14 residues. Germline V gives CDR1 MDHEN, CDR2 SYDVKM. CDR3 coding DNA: TGTGCCAGCAGTTTTGGCAGGGGGTCACCAGAAGCTTTCTTT. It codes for CASSFGRGSPEAFF.

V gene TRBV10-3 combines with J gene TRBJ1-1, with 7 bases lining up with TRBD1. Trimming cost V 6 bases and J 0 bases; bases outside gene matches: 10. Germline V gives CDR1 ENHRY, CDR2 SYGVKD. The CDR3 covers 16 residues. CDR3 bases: TGTGCCATCAGGGGAGGACAGACAGGGTTGAACACTGAAGCTTTCTTT. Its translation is CAIRGGQTGLNTEAFF.

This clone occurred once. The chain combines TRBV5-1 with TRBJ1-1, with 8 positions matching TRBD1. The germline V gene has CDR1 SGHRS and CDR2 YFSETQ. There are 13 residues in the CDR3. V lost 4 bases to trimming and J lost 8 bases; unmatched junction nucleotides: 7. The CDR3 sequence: CASSQGTGKEAFF. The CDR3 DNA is TGCGCCAGCAGCCAGGGGACAGGAAAAGAAGCTTTCTTT.

DNA of the CDR3: TGTGCCAGCTCAGTCGAGGCCGGGGGCTATGGCTACACCTTC. Translation: CASSVEAGGYGYTF. The chain is built from TRBV18 and TRBJ1-2; TRBD1 is a possible D gene (5 bases). The V and J ends lost 5 bases and 4 bases respectively, with 14 bases between them. CDR3 length: 14 residues. Germline V gene sequence: CDR1 KGHSH, CDR2 LQKENI.

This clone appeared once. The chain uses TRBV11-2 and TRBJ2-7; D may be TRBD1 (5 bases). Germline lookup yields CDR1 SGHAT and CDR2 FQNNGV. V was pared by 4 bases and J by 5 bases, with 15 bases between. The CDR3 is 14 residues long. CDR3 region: CASSSTLWGDEQYF. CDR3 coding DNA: TGTGCCAGCAGCTCCACACTGTGGGGCGACGAGCAGTACTTC.

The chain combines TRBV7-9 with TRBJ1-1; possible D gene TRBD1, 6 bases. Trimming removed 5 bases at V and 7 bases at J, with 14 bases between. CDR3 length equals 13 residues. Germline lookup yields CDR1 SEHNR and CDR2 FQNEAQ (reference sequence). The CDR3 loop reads CASSLGQNNEAFF. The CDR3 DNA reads TGTGCCAGCAGCCTTGGACAGAATAATGAAGCTTTCTTT.

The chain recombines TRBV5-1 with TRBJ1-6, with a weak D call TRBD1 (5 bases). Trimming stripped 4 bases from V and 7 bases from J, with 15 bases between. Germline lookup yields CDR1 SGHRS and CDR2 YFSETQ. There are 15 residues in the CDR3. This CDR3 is CASSLETVGNSPLHF. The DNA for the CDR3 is TGCGCCAGCAGCCTCGAGACAGTGGGGAATTCACCCCTCCACTTT.

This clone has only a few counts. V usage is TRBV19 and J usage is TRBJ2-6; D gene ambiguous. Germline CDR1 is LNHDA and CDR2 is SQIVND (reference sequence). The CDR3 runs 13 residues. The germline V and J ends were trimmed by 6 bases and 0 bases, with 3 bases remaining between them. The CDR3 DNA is TGTGCCAGTAGCCGCTCTGGGGCCAACGTCCTGACTTTC. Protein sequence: CASSRSGANVLTF.

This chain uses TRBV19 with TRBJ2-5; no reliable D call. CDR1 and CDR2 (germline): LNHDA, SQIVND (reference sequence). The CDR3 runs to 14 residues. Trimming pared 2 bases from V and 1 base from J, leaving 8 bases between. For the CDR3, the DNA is TGTGCCAGTAGTATAACGACCTTCCAAGAGACCCAGTACTTC. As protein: CASSITTFQETQYF.